Listed here are 17 T cell receptor beta chains from one sample, sequenced in a study of HIV-infected children after antiretroviral therapy interruption. Treatment given: PENTA 11 planned treatment interruption arm or continuous ART arm. RNA-based 3' RACE libraries used unique molecular identifiers. TCRdb independently ran MiXCR on the 3' RACE reads; one entry per CDR3 protein. This table holds around 41,000 distinct CDR3 sequences, approximately 6.1% found once. The input for sequencing was CD45RA+ CD4+ T cells from PBMCs, pooled from several time points, taken from a donor given antiretroviral therapy, either interrupted or continuous. Described subset: naive CD4+ CD45RA+ CD45RO- T cells. Receptors originate from a pool of human donors with HIV.

This clonotype was counted ten times or more. This chain links TRBV7-9 with TRBJ1-1; D unresolved. Looked up from germline, CDR1 is SEHNR and CDR2 is FQNEAQ (reference sequence). V dropped 6 bases and J dropped 4 bases, with 18 bases sitting between them. The length of the CDR3 is 15 residues. The CDR3 sequence: CASRSNVGRGTEAFF. CDR3 sequence (DNA): TGTGCCAGCAGGTCCAACGTAGGGAGAGGCACTGAAGCTTTCTTT.

This clonotype was detected many times. Written as DNA, the CDR3 is TGTGCCAGCAGCAAAGAGGGTCGCCAGGGGAGGCACAATGAGCAGTTCTTC. It translates to CASSKEGRQGRHNEQFF. The chain uses TRBV21-1 and TRBJ2-1; the D call in the table, TRBD1, was not verified against the DNA. TRBV21-1 is described as a pseudogene. This CDR3 has 17 residues.

This clonotype has just a few counts. V is TRBV4-2 and J is TRBJ2-1; 7 bases are shared with TRBD1. The CDR3 has 18 residues. Trimming at V came to 4 bases and at J to 0 bases, leaving 12 bases not matched to a gene. From germline, CDR1 is LGHNA and CDR2 YNFKEQ. The CDR3 DNA reads as TGTGCCAGCAGCCCTAAAGGTCGAGGGGGCAGCTCCTACAATGAGCAGTTCTTC. It codes for CASSPKGRGGSSYNEQFF.

This clonotype occurred many times. The chain couples TRBV2 to TRBJ1-6; 8 positions match TRBD1. Unmatched junction bases numbered 4, after V lost 8 bases and J lost 4 bases. Germline V gene data show CDR1 as SNHLY and CDR2 as FYNNEI. The CDR3 has 14 residues. The DNA of the CDR3 is TGTGCCAGCGCCCGGGACAGGTATAATTCACCCCTCCACTTT. Its translation is CASARDRYNSPLHF. Together with reference TRBV2 and TRBJ1-6, the CDR3 gives the full variable domain: EPEVTQTPSHQVTQMGQEVILRCVPISNHLYFYWYRQILGQKVEFLVSFYNNEISEKSEIFDDQFSVERPDGSNFTLKIRSTKLEDSAMYFCASARDRYNSPLHFGNGTRLTVT.

The sample holds many counts of this clonotype. A junction boundary mismatches the germline segment, possibly from a read error. The J gene is TRBJ1-6, the V gene TRBV4-1, with TRBD1 as a possible D gene (5 bases). Germline values: CDR1 MGHRA, CDR2 YSYEKL. The CDR3 extends over 13 amino acids. CDR3 DNA sequence: TGTGCCAGCAGCCAGACAGATAATTCGCCCCTCTACTTT. Translated, it gives CASSQTDNSPLYF.

There are a few counts of this clonotype. V and J are TRBV12-3 or TRBV12-4 and TRBJ2-6; unclear D gene. The CDR3 totals 15 residues. The V end lost 6 bases, the J end lost 1 base, and 10 bases lay between the germline ends. The CDR3 loop reads CASRFSASGANVLTF. CDR3 DNA sequence: TGTGCCAGCAGATTCAGTGCTTCTGGGGCCAACGTCCTGACTTTC.

The sample holds many counts of this clonotype. This sequence joins TRBV6-6 and TRBJ2-7, with D unresolved. Germline CDR1 is MNHNY and CDR2 is SVGAGI (reference sequence). Trimming stripped 8 bases from V and 10 bases from J, with 9 bases between. This CDR3 has 9 amino acids. DNA of the CDR3: TGTGCCAGCGGTGGAGAACAGTACTTC. It specifies CASGGEQYF.

This clonotype came up many times. CDR3 amino acids: CSAPGQIYNEQFF. CDR3 DNA: TGCAGTGCTCCCGGACAGATTTACAATGAGCAGTTCTTC. This sequence joins TRBV20-1 and TRBJ2-1, with a possible D match to TRBD1 (6 bases). The CDR3 is 13 residues long. Germline V gene sequence: CDR1 DFQATT, CDR2 SNEGSKA (reference sequence). V was cut by 5 bases and J by 4 bases, with 12 bases left in between.

The chain combines TRBV6-1 with TRBJ2-7; D remains ambiguous. This CDR3 is 11 amino acids long. V lost 4 bases, J lost 4 bases, and 5 bases lay in between. Looked up from germline, CDR1 is MNHNS and CDR2 is SASEGT. CDR3 coding DNA: TGTGCCAGCAGTGGACGGTACGAGCAGTACTTC. Protein: CASSGRYEQYF.

This clonotype was found many times. The genes are TRBV18 and TRBJ2-5; D is unresolved. Trimming took off 5 bases at V and 0 bases at J, with 7 bases between the two ends. Germline V gives CDR1 KGHSH, CDR2 LQKENI. The CDR3 consists of 13 residues. For the CDR3, the DNA is TGTGCCAGCTCAGCGACGTACCAAGAGACCCAGTACTTC. Its translation: CASSATYQETQYF.

This clonotype was seen at least ten times. The genes are TRBV5-1 and TRBJ2-7; D is unclear. The germline V gene has CDR1 SGHRS and CDR2 YFSETQ. This CDR3 has 14 residues. V was trimmed by 0 bases and J by 7 bases, leaving 14 bases between them. The CDR3 sequence is CASSLDGRAREQYF. CDR3 nucleotides: TGCGCCAGCAGCTTGGACGGCCGGGCTCGGGAGCAGTACTTC.

This clonotype was detected many times. CDR3 sequence: CASSLEGGTQYF. The DNA of the CDR3 is TGTGCCAGCAGCCTGGAGGGGGGGACCCAGTACTTC. J is TRBJ2-5 and V is TRBV7-6, with D perhaps given as TRBD1 or TRBD2 (6 bases each). Trimming removed 5 bases at V and 7 bases at J, with 11 bases between. The germline V gene has CDR1 SGHVS and CDR2 FNYEAQ. The CDR3 extends over 12 amino acids.

This clonotype was recorded only once. J is TRBJ2-4 and V is TRBV6-5, with 8 nucleotides matching TRBD1. Germline V lookup: CDR1 MNHEY, CDR2 SVGAGI. The CDR3 contains 16 residues. With 3 bases clipped from V and 1 base from J, the junction kept 5 bases outside the gene matches. The chain's CDR3 is CASSYTQGAAKNIQYF. CDR3 in DNA: TGTGCCAGCAGTTATACCCAGGGGGCTGCCAAAAACATTCAGTACTTC.

This clonotype was detected many times. The V call is TRBV6-5, the J call TRBJ1-1; D may be TRBD1 (5 bases). The germline CDR1 and CDR2 sequences are MNHEY and SVGAGI. V was shortened by 9 bases and J by 4 bases, with 18 bases between the two germline ends. This CDR3 is 14 amino acids long. The CDR3 nucleotides are TGTGCCAGTACAGGCGCCAGTAGTGCCACTGAAGCTTTCTTT. This codes for CASTGASSATEAFF.

This clonotype was detected many times. The genes are TRBV14 and TRBJ2-5; D unresolved. The CDR3 runs to 13 residues. In germline, CDR1 is SGHDN, CDR2 FVKESK. V lost 4 bases and J lost 8, with 14 bases in between. The CDR3 sequence is CASSRKTSRTQYF. As DNA, the CDR3 is TGTGCCAGCAGCCGGAAGACAAGCAGAACCCAGTACTTC.

This clonotype has just a few counts. A junction end diverges from the germline sequence, so it may reflect a read error. J is TRBJ1-4 and V is TRBV19, with D possibly TRBD1 on 6 matching bases. Germline CDR1 LNHDA, CDR2 SQIVND (reference sequence). The CDR3 is 13 residues long. For the CDR3, the DNA is TGTGCCAGCAGGAGACAGGAGGGCGAAAGATTATTTTTC. Translated, it gives CASRRQEGERLFF.

This clonotype was counted many times. The genes are TRBV12-5 and TRBJ2-3; the D gene is possibly TRBD1 (5 bases). Trimming left V 6 bases short and J 2 bases short, with 9 bases between. The CDR3 is made up of 13 amino acids. Germline-derived CDR1 and CDR2 are LGHNT and FRNRAP. CDR3 protein: CASGPGFTDTQYF. CDR3 in DNA: TGTGCTAGTGGCCCAGGGTTCACAGATACGCAGTATTTT.